One TCR beta chain is described in this entry. Its specificity is unknown. The sample belongs to a study of OX40 agonist ivuxolimab in advanced cancers. Study-level information: Ivuxolimab, an agonistic anti-OX40 (CD134) antibody, was given to patients. While on treatment, patients had intravenous ivuxolimab at 0.01 to 10 mg/kg every 2 weeks. Study results and caveats: CD8+ T cells (on average) carried more expanded clones than CD4+ T cells.

Trimming took 2 bases from V and 4 from J; bases not matched to a gene: 6. The CDR3 has 15 amino acids. Germline V lookup: CDR1 SEHNR, CDR2 FQNEAQ (reference sequence). Using immunoSEQ multiplex PCR, the repertoire was profiled, and TCRdb retains in-frame clones only, with some absent. The sample lists about 37,000 clones, over 70% seen once, with more than 25% in the top ten. Specimen: CD4+ or CD8+ T cells sorted from blood, collected in a trial of the OX40 agonist ivuxolimab. The V call is TRBV7-9, the J call TRBJ1-2; 8 bases fit TRBD1. This TCR derives from an adult with an advanced solid tumor such as melanoma, head and neck, liver or kidney cancer. CDR3 DNA: TGTGCCAGCAGCTTAACGGCGACAGGGGTCTATGGCTACACCTTC. Residues: CASSLTATGVYGYTF. The variable domain in full, completed from reference TRBV7-9 and TRBJ1-2, reads DTGVSQNPRHKITKRGQNVTFRCDPISEHNRLYWYRQTLGQGPEFLTYFQNEAQLEKSRLLSDRFSAERPKGSFSTLEIQRTEQGDSAMYLCASSLTATGVYGYTFGSGTRLTVV.